These 29 T cell receptor beta chains were all obtained from the same sample, sequenced in a study of radiotherapy plus CTLA-4 blockade in lung cancer. Using immunoSEQ multiplex PCR, the repertoire was profiled, and TCRdb retains in-frame clones only, with some absent. The data contain about 51,000 clones, roughly 77% of them singletons. The specimen was peripheral blood, collected from a patient treated with radiotherapy plus ipilimumab. These receptors originate from a human donor with non-small cell lung cancer whose response to radiotherapy plus ipilimumab could not be evaluated.

For this clone: At the DNA level, this CDR3 is encoded by other sequences in the same sample as well. The CDR3, as DNA: TGTGCCAGCAGCTCCGGACAGGTCTATGGCTACACCTTC. Its protein is CASSSGQVYGYTF. The V and J genes are TRBV6-6 and TRBJ1-2, with 7 nucleotides matching TRBD1. Germline-derived CDR1 and CDR2 are MNHNY and SVGAGI (reference sequence). V was clipped by 6 bases and J by 4 bases; unmatched bases: 5. The CDR3 consists of 13 residues.

The rearrangement uses TRBV12-2 and TRBJ1-6; the table calls TRBD1, which could not be checked here. TRBV12-2 is described as a pseudogene. This CDR3 region has 20 residues. The CDR3 region is CASRLSPRQARCGYNSPLHF. The CDR3 region has the DNA TGTGCAAGTCGCTTATCTCCTCGACAGGCCCGATGTGGCTATAATTCACCCCTCCACTTT.

V gene TRBV6-6 combines with J gene TRBJ1-5; 7 nucleotides match TRBD1. The CDR3 extends over 14 amino acids. V gave up 5 bases and J gave up 3 bases; unmatched junction bases: 4. Germline CDR1 MNHNY, CDR2 SVGAGI (reference sequence). CDR3 region: CASSRDSPNQPQHF. CDR3 bases: TGTGCCAGCAGTCGGGACAGCCCCAATCAGCCCCAGCATTTT.

The chain links TRBV11-2 to TRBJ2-1, with D perhaps matching TRBD2 (6 bases). The CDR3 runs to 15 residues. Trimming left V 1 base short and J 6 bases short, with 13 bases between. CDR1 and CDR2 (germline): SGHAT, FQNNGV. For the CDR3, the DNA is TGTGCCAGCAGCTTAGGGCTAGCGACATCCAATGAGCAGTTCTTC. Protein: CASSLGLATSNEQFF.

This sequence joins TRBV7-9 and TRBJ2-3; D gene uncertain. V lost 6 bases, J lost 5 bases, and 12 bases lay in between. The CDR3 extends over 13 amino acids. CDR1 SEHNR and CDR2 FQNEAQ come from the germline V gene (reference sequence). The CDR3 sequence is CASRARPVDTQYF. DNA for the CDR3: TGTGCCAGCAGGGCTAGACCGGTAGATACGCAGTATTTT.

The rearrangement links TRBV5-6 to TRBJ1-5; 8 bases agree with TRBD1. V shed 1 base and J 7 bases; nucleotides not matched to a gene: 10. This CDR3 spans 16 amino acids. CDR1 and CDR2 from the germline V gene are SGHDT and YYEEEE. CDR3 sequence: CASSLWTGWVGQPQHF. In DNA form, the CDR3 reads TGTGCCAGCAGCTTGTGGACAGGGTGGGTTGGACAGCCCCAGCATTTT.

This clone was recorded once. The CDR3 DNA reads as TGTGCCAGCAGTTACCCCCAGGGGCCCGGGGAGCTGTTTTTT. Translating it yields CASSYPQGPGELFF. The chain uses TRBV6-5 and TRBJ2-2; D may be TRBD1 (6 bases). The CDR3 is 14 residues long. V gave up 2 bases and J gave up 6 bases, with 10 bases separating them. Germline CDR1 is MNHEY and CDR2 is SVGAGI.

V and J are TRBV13 and TRBJ2-7, with D possibly being TRBD2 (7 bases). Germline-derived CDR1 and CDR2 are PRHDT and FYEKMQ (reference sequence). The CDR3 loop spans 16 amino acids. With 11 bases removed from V and 3 bases from J, the gap between germline ends came to 26 bases. DNA for the CDR3: TGTGCCTCAACCCGGGCAGGGAGGGGGGGCGGCTACGAGCAGTACTTC. Encoded protein: CASTRAGRGGGYEQYF.

This chain connects TRBV5-4 to TRBJ2-1; 11 bases are shared with TRBD2. Germline V gives CDR1 SGHNT, CDR2 YYREEE (reference sequence). The CDR3 is 17 amino acids. Trimming took 3 bases from V and 4 from J; bases not matched to a gene: 9. Here the CDR3 DNA reads TGTGCCAGCAGCTCCTCCCTGCTAGCGGGGGGTTACAATGAGCAGTTCTTC. Translating gives CASSSSLLAGGYNEQFF. The full variable domain, rest sourced from reference TRBV5-4 and TRBJ2-1, is ETGVTQSPTHLIKTRGQQVTLRCSSQSGHNTVSWYQQALGQGPQFIFQYYREEENGRGNFPPRFSGLQFPNYSSELNVNALELDDSALYLCASSSSLLAGGYNEQFFGPGTRLTVL.

The V and J genes are TRBV5-1 and TRBJ2-1; the match to TRBD2 covers 11 bases. V shed 4 bases and J 7 bases; nucleotides not matched to a gene: 10. Germline V gives CDR1 SGHRS, CDR2 YFSETQ. CDR3 length: 16 amino acids. The CDR3 nucleotides read TGCGCCAGCAGCCTCCCGGGACTAGCGGCTTCGAATGAGCAGTTCTTC. The encoded protein is CASSLPGLAASNEQFF.

This clone was picked up one time. The chain recombines TRBV6-6 with TRBJ2-3, with a weak D call TRBD2 (6 bases). Trimming cost V 8 bases and J 2 bases, with 17 bases left between them. CDR1 is MNHNY, CDR2 SVGAGI, per germline (reference sequence). The CDR3 is 15 amino acids. CDR3 sequence reads: CASDTGVASTDTQYF. CDR3 in DNA: TGTGCCAGCGATACGGGGGTGGCGTCCACAGATACGCAGTATTTT.

A remark on this clone: Other DNA sequences within the sample encode an identical CDR3. V is TRBV27 and J is TRBJ2-2, with TRBD1 matching over 7 bases. Trimming removed 2 bases from V and 1 base from J; junction bases left unmatched: 7. The CDR3 consists of 17 residues. Germline loops: CDR1 MNHEY, CDR2 SMNVEV (reference sequence). This CDR3 is CASSLRSPGGNTGELFF. The CDR3 DNA sequence: TGTGCCAGCAGTTTAAGGTCCCCAGGGGGGAACACCGGGGAGCTGTTTTTT.

The rearrangement uses TRBV19 and TRBJ2-5; 9 nucleotides line up with TRBD2. The length of the CDR3 is 14 residues. V dropped 6 bases and J dropped 5; count of bases not matched to a gene: 7. Germline CDR1 LNHDA, CDR2 SQIVND (reference sequence). CDR3: CASRNSGRGETQYF. CDR3 DNA sequence: TGTGCCAGTAGAAATAGCGGGAGAGGTGAGACCCAGTACTTC.

V usage is TRBV6-6 and J usage is TRBJ2-5, with D perhaps TRBD2 (6 bases). V was cut by 0 bases and J by 3 bases, with 14 bases left in between. The V gene's germline CDR1 is MNHNY and CDR2 SVGAGI (reference sequence). This CDR3 is 16 amino acids long. The CDR3 bases are TGTGCCAGCAGTTACTCGGGGGGAGGAGCGAAAGAGACCCAGTACTTC. As protein: CASSYSGGGAKETQYF.

The chain links TRBV11-2 to TRBJ1-4, with a weak D call TRBD1 (5 bases). V was shortened by 5 bases and J by 1 base, with 11 bases between the two germline ends. This CDR3 region has 15 residues. Germline loops: CDR1 SGHAT, CDR2 FQNNGV. Written as DNA, the CDR3 is TGTGCCAGCAGCCCCAGGGAATTAACTAATGAAAAACTGTTTTTT. This codes for CASSPRELTNEKLFF.

The gene calls are TRBV5-4 and TRBJ2-5; 7 nucleotides match TRBD2. The CDR3 runs 13 residues. Losses at the gene ends were 4 bases for V and 8 bases for J; bases not matched to a gene: 8. Per the germline V gene, CDR1 is SGHNT and CDR2 is YYREEE (reference sequence). The CDR3 reads CASSPGEGTTQYF. CDR3 coding DNA: TGTGCCAGCAGCCCCGGGGAGGGAACCACCCAGTACTTC. The full variable domain, completed using reference TRBV5-4 and TRBJ2-5, is ETGVTQSPTHLIKTRGQQVTLRCSSQSGHNTVSWYQQALGQGPQFIFQYYREEENGRGNFPPRFSGLQFPNYSSELNVNALELDDSALYLCASSPGEGTTQYFGPGTRLLVL.

The chain is built from TRBV11-2 and TRBJ2-1, with 7 bases lining up with TRBD2. Germline V gene lookup returns CDR1 SGHAT and CDR2 FQNNGV. The CDR3 loop spans 16 amino acids. J lost 0 bases, V lost 2 bases, and 4 bases had no gene match. CDR3 coding DNA: TGTGCCAGCAGCTTATCGAGCGGGGCCTCCTACAATGAGCAGTTCTTC. It translates to CASSLSSGASYNEQFF.

J is TRBJ1-2 and V is TRBV18, with 8 bases fitting TRBD1. Unmatched junction bases numbered 6, after V lost 5 bases and J lost 4 bases. The germline V gene has CDR1 KGHSH and CDR2 LQKENI. The CDR3 totals 14 residues. The CDR3 loop is CASSTRTGFYGYTF. The CDR3 coding sequence is TGTGCCAGCTCAACCCGGACAGGGTTCTATGGCTACACCTTC.

The chain combines TRBV7-2 with TRBJ2-1; 7 bases agree with TRBD2. Germline lookup yields CDR1 SGHTA and CDR2 FQGNSA. J gave up 6 bases and V 1 base, and 12 bases lay outside the gene matches. The CDR3 totals 17 residues. CDR3 nucleotide sequence: TGTGCCAGCAGCTTAGAGGGAGAGAGCGGGAAAAGCAATGAGCAGTTCTTC. Translated: CASSLEGESGKSNEQFF.

This clone was counted a single time. V is TRBV28 and J is TRBJ1-5; D gene ambiguous. The CDR3 covers 11 residues. V lost 3 bases and J lost 9, with 6 bases in between. Germline V CDR1 and CDR2: MDHEN, SYDVKM. CDR3 amino acids: CASSLTWPQHF. CDR3 in DNA: TGTGCCAGCAGTTTGACATGGCCCCAGCATTTT.

V usage is TRBV28 and J usage is TRBJ2-7; TRBD1 agrees at 7 bases. The CDR3 loop spans 13 amino acids. Germline CDR1 reads MDHEN; CDR2 reads SYDVKM. V was pared by 5 bases and J by 7 bases, with 8 bases of the junction left unmatched. CDR3 DNA: TGTGCCAGCAGTGGCACAGGGGTAGTGGAGCAGTACTTC. Translating gives CASSGTGVVEQYF.

This sequence joins TRBV11-3 and TRBJ2-7, with 11 bases fitting TRBD1. Trimming took 4 bases from V and 3 from J; bases not matched to a gene: 2. This CDR3 region has 14 residues. The germline V gene encodes CDR1 SGHNT and CDR2 YENEEA. The chain's CDR3 is CASSSGQGDYEQYF. The CDR3 DNA is TGTGCCAGCAGCTCGGGACAGGGGGACTACGAGCAGTACTTC.

This chain joins TRBV9 and TRBJ2-7; TRBD2 matches 15 bases. V dropped 0 bases and J dropped 1; count of bases not matched to a gene: 5. The CDR3 is 18 residues long. CDR1 and CDR2 from the germline V gene are SGDLS and YYNGEE. CDR3 sequence: CASSVEGTSGRPSYEQYF. The CDR3 nucleotides are TGTGCCAGCAGCGTAGAGGGGACTAGCGGGAGGCCTTCCTACGAGCAGTACTTC.

The chain couples TRBV28 to TRBJ2-1; 8 bases agree with TRBD2. Germline V gives CDR1 MDHEN, CDR2 SYDVKM. Trimming removed 4 bases from V and 10 bases from J; junction bases left unmatched: 9. The CDR3 runs 14 residues. The CDR3 is CASSSGGQEKEQFF. As DNA, the CDR3 is TGTGCCAGCAGTTCGGGGGGGCAGGAAAAGGAGCAGTTCTTC.

This CDR3 reads CASSQSDRAYGYTF. DNA of the CDR3: TGCGCCAGCAGTCAATCAGACAGGGCGTATGGCTACACCTTC. The rearrangement links TRBV23-1 to TRBJ1-2; TRBD1 aligns across 7 bases. TRBV23-1 is labeled an ORF, and its function is uncertain. V lost 0 bases and J lost 5; bases outside the gene matches: 3. This CDR3 has 14 amino acids.

This clone was seen only a few times. V is TRBV6-5 and J is TRBJ1-6; TRBD1 might be the D (6 bases). Between the trimmed V and J ends, which lost 0 bases and 7 bases, there was a span of 13 bases. Germline CDR1 MNHEY, CDR2 SVGAGI. This CDR3 is built from 16 residues. The CDR3 DNA reads TGTGCCAGCAGTTACTCTTTATGGACAGTGAATTCACCCCTCCACTTT. Amino acids: CASSYSLWTVNSPLHF.

The gene calls are TRBV5-6 and TRBJ1-5; D might be TRBD1 (5 bases). The CDR3 is made up of 14 amino acids. Germline V gene data show CDR1 as SGHDT and CDR2 as YYEEEE. Trimming took 1 base from V and 5 from J, leaving 10 bases between them. The CDR3 spells CASSLSGFDQPQHF. Written as DNA, the CDR3 is TGTGCCAGCAGCTTGTCAGGGTTCGATCAGCCCCAGCATTTT.

The gene calls are TRBV9 and TRBJ2-1; D is unresolved. This CDR3 has 15 residues. Germline loops: CDR1 SGDLS, CDR2 YYNGEE. Trimming cost V 0 bases and J 2 bases, with 9 bases left between them. The CDR3 DNA sequence: TGTGCCAGCAGCGTAGTCAGTGCAGCCTACAATGAGCAGTTCTTC. Translation: CASSVVSAAYNEQFF.

This clone was counted a single time. This chain joins TRBV27 and TRBJ1-1; D ambiguous. CDR3 length: 13 amino acids. V lost 2 bases to trimming and J lost 2 bases, with 6 bases between them. Germline CDR1 reads MNHEY; CDR2 reads SMNVEV (reference sequence). The CDR3 spells CASSLVQNTEAFF. CDR3 sequence (DNA): TGTGCCAGCAGTTTAGTACAAAACACTGAAGCTTTCTTT.